These 3 T cell receptor beta chains share one sample of origin, sequenced in a study of shared clonotypes between healthy human individuals. Sequencing was performed with immunoSEQ multiplex PCR; in TCRdb, only in-frame clones are kept and a portion is missing. In the table there are about 380,000 clones, 96% of which are singletons. Sequencing input: memory CD8+ T cells sorted from blood. Subset specified: CD45RO+ cells pooled with CCR7-negative TemRA cells. The receptors originated from a man aged 25 to 45 in good health.

The chain links TRBV5-4 to TRBJ2-5, with D perhaps matching TRBD2 (6 bases). The CDR3 has 14 amino acids. Trimming left V 2 bases short and J 1 base short, with 9 bases between. Germline CDR1 is SGHNT and CDR2 is YYREEE (reference sequence). The CDR3 DNA sequence: TGTGCCAGCAGCTTTGGAGGGACCCAAGAGACCCAGTACTTC. It is translated as CASSFGGTQETQYF.

This rearrangement joins TRBV5-6 to TRBJ2-3; 8 bases agree with TRBD2. The length of the CDR3 is 17 residues. With V trimmed by 3 bases and J by 1 base, 10 bases remained unmatched. Germline V gives CDR1 SGHDT, CDR2 YYEEEE. The DNA of the CDR3 is TGTGCCAGCAGCTCGCCTCATAGCGGGACCCGCACAGATACGCAGTATTTT. Encoded protein: CASSSPHSGTRTDTQYF.

This rearrangement joins TRBV5-1 to TRBJ1-2; D possibly corresponds to TRBD1 (6 bases). Per germline, CDR1 SGHRS and CDR2 YFSETQ. CDR3 length: 13 residues. Between the trimmed V and J ends, which lost 1 base and 7 bases, there was a span of 11 bases. The chain's CDR3 is CASSLNREAGYTF. The CDR3 DNA reads as TGCGCCAGCAGCTTGAACAGGGAGGCTGGCTACACCTTC.